Listed here is a single TCR beta chain. Losses at the gene ends were 2 bases for V and 6 bases for J; bases not matched to a gene: 4. The CDR3 totals 15 residues. Looked up from germline, CDR1 is SGHTA and CDR2 is FQGNSA. This specimen belongs to a study of blood T cell repertoires in COVID-19. Study in general: Acute and convalescent COVID-19 samples came from the United States, Italy and Spain. Sources were T cells, B-cell-depleted T cells, or PBMCs; the material itself was cDNA or gDNA.

Per the study methods: Reference gene primer amplification gave nucleated cell count estimates. The method was immunoSEQ multiplex PCR; TCRdb's version includes in-frame clones alone and lacks a portion of them. That table supplies the V and J calls and clone size; D and trimming were determined from the DNA. The sample carries fewer than 90,000 clones, 88% recorded once. Source material: peripheral blood. The J gene is TRBJ2-1, the V gene TRBV7-2; 10 nucleotides agree with TRBD2. The receptor was isolated from a human donor in a cohort sampled during active COVID-19. Here the CDR3 reads CASSLRASGSNEQFF. CDR3 DNA: TGTGCCAGCAGCTTAAGGGCTAGCGGGAGCAATGAGCAGTTCTTC.